The present T cell receptor (beta chain) was sequenced within a study of blood T cell repertoires in COVID-19. Study details: Samples representing acute and convalescent COVID-19 were sourced from the United States, Italy and Spain. T cells, B-cell-depleted T cells, or PBMCs provided the cDNA or gDNA that served as material.

Methods used by the authors: Reference gene primer amplification gave nucleated cell count estimates. The data were produced by immunoSEQ multiplex PCR, yet TCRdb's version contains in-frame clones alone and is incomplete. That table gives V, J and clone size, and the DNA gave D and trimming. Altogether 150,000 to 200,000 clones are present, 85% to 90% being singletons, with the ten largest covering around 4.8%. CDR1 LGHNA and CDR2 YSLEER come from the germline V gene. The CDR3 is 14 amino acids. The V end lost 1 base, the J end lost 0 bases, and 6 bases lay between the germline ends. The TCR sequence derives from a human donor in a cohort sampled during active COVID-19. J is TRBJ1-1 and V is TRBV4-3; unclear D gene. The sequenced material came from peripheral blood. CDR3 loop: CASSQGHMNTEAFF. The CDR3 DNA follows: TGCGCCAGCAGCCAAGGCCACATGAACACTGAAGCTTTCTTT.